The 28 T cell receptor beta chains reported below all come from one sample, sequenced in a study of blood T cell repertoires in COVID-19. The repertoire was sequenced with immunoSEQ multiplex PCR; TCRdb's copy has only in-frame clones and lacks some. The sample contains approximately 120,000 clones, roughly 84% of which appear only once. Sequencing input: peripheral blood. Receptor source: a woman older than 75 with active or convalescent COVID-19.

The chain carries TRBV24-1 and TRBJ2-5, with D uncertain. Trimming removed 0 bases at V and 7 bases at J, with 14 bases between. The CDR3 is 15 amino acids. From germline, CDR1 is KGHDR and CDR2 SFDVKD. CDR3 in amino acids: CATSDLNSPMSTQYF. The CDR3 DNA is TGTGCCACCAGTGATTTGAACAGCCCTATGTCGACCCAGTACTTC.

This chain links TRBV2 with TRBJ1-1; D ambiguous. The CDR3 is 15 amino acids. Trimming left V 5 bases short and J 1 base short, with 14 bases between. CDR1 is SNHLY and CDR2 is FYNNEI in the germline V gene. CDR3 region: CASSPRRDGNTEAFF. In nucleotides, the CDR3 is TGTGCCAGCAGTCCTAGGAGGGATGGGAACACTGAAGCTTTCTTT.

V gene TRBV11-1 combines with J gene TRBJ2-3; 10 bases line up with TRBD2. Germline values: CDR1 SGHAT, CDR2 FQDESV (reference sequence). V lost 4 bases and J lost 5; bases outside the gene matches: 9. The CDR3 consists of 16 residues. CDR3 residues: CASSSPGLAARDTQYF. Here the CDR3 DNA reads TGTGCCAGCAGCTCCCCTGGACTAGCGGCTAGAGATACGCAGTATTTT.

The chain combines TRBV14 with TRBJ2-5; D might be TRBD2 (5 bases). Per the germline V gene, CDR1 is SGHDN and CDR2 is FVKESK. The V end lost 1 base, the J end lost 5 bases, and 11 bases lay between the germline ends. The CDR3 has 14 residues. The CDR3 loop reads CASSQVRLQETQYF. The CDR3 coding sequence is TGTGCCAGCAGCCAAGTCCGACTACAGGAGACCCAGTACTTC. Full variable domain (remainder filled in from reference TRBV14 and TRBJ2-5): EAGVTQFPSHSVIEKGQTVTLRCDPISGHDNLYWYRRVMGKEIKFLLHFVKESKQDESGMPNNRFLAERTGGTYSTLKVQPAELEDSGVYFCASSQVRLQETQYFGPGTRLLVL.

In its sample, this clone was seen once. The chain combines TRBV7-3 with TRBJ2-2, with 8 bases identical to TRBD2. This CDR3 is built from 15 residues. V lost 5 bases and J lost 6; bases outside the gene matches: 8. The germline V gene encodes CDR1 SGHTA and CDR2 FQGTGA. The CDR3 reads CASSPRGRPAGELFF. The CDR3 nucleotides are TGTGCCAGCAGCCCCCGCGGGAGGCCCGCCGGGGAGCTGTTTTTT.

This chain connects TRBV19 to TRBJ2-7; perhaps TRBD2 as D (7 bases). The CDR3 is 16 residues long. Trimming took 7 bases from V and 3 from J, leaving 22 bases between them. Germline V gene lookup returns CDR1 LNHDA and CDR2 SQIVND (reference sequence). Written as DNA, the CDR3 is TGTGCCAGTACCACAAGGTCTCAGGGAGGGGGCTACGAGCAGTACTTC. As protein: CASTTRSQGGGYEQYF.

The V call is TRBV7-3, the J call TRBJ1-1, with a tentative D call TRBD1 (6 bases). Germline loops: CDR1 SGHTA, CDR2 FQGTGA. V lost 5 bases, J lost 4 bases, and 11 bases lay in between. The CDR3 loop spans 13 amino acids. The CDR3 sequence: CASSQQGSTEAFF. The DNA for the CDR3 is TGTGCCAGCAGCCAACAGGGAAGCACTGAAGCTTTCTTT.

The J gene is TRBJ2-3, the V gene TRBV28; possibly TRBD2 for D (6 bases). Germline V gene lookup returns CDR1 MDHEN and CDR2 SYDVKM. With 4 bases removed from V and 1 base from J, the gap between germline ends came to 9 bases. The CDR3 sequence is 14 residues long. CDR3 sequence: CASSSPSGTDTQYF. CDR3 sequence (DNA): TGTGCCAGCAGTTCACCTAGCGGCACAGATACGCAGTATTTT.

V gene TRBV5-6 combines with J gene TRBJ1-1, with a possible D match to TRBD1 (6 bases). Trimming cost V 2 bases and J 4 bases, with 9 bases left between them. The CDR3 contains 13 residues. CDR1 SGHDT and CDR2 YYEEEE come from the germline V gene. CDR3 sequence (DNA): TGTGCCAGCAGCTTACAGGGAGCCACTGAAGCTTTCTTT. This sequence encodes CASSLQGATEAFF.

The chain couples TRBV18 to TRBJ1-4; D is undetermined. In germline, CDR1 is KGHSH, CDR2 LQKENI. The CDR3 is made up of 13 amino acids. The ends were cut back, 3 bases at V and 5 bases at J, with 7 bases in the middle. The DNA for the CDR3 is TGTGCCAGCTCACCGAGGCTAAATGAAAAACTGTTTTTT. Protein: CASSPRLNEKLFF.

The chain carries TRBV9 and TRBJ1-1, with D tentatively TRBD1 (5 bases). CDR3 length: 15 amino acids. The ends were cut back, 5 bases at V and 0 bases at J, with 14 bases in the middle. Germline CDR1 is SGDLS and CDR2 is YYNGEE. The CDR3 spells CASSATGTLNTEAFF. For the CDR3, the DNA is TGTGCCAGCAGTGCAACCGGGACTTTGAACACTGAAGCTTTCTTT.

This chain links TRBV9 with TRBJ1-1; 7 bases align to TRBD1. The CDR3 is made up of 16 amino acids. V shed 3 bases and J 1 base; nucleotides not matched to a gene: 9. Germline V gene data show CDR1 as SGDLS and CDR2 as YYNGEE. Here the CDR3 reads CASSAGTAIGNTEAFF. Written as DNA, the CDR3 is TGTGCCAGCAGCGCCGGGACAGCGATCGGGAACACTGAAGCTTTCTTT.

Only one count was recorded for this clone. The chain carries TRBV9 and TRBJ2-6; D uncertain. V shed 0 bases and J shed 2 bases, with 21 bases lying between them. This CDR3 contains 20 residues. Germline V gives CDR1 SGDLS, CDR2 YYNGEE. The CDR3 sequence is CASSVAAPNIVLAGANVLTF. Written as DNA, the CDR3 is TGTGCCAGCAGCGTAGCGGCACCGAATATAGTGCTAGCTGGGGCCAACGTCCTGACTTTC.

The CDR3 sequence: CASSLREAGELFF. CDR3 bases: TGTGCCAGCAGTTTAAGGGAGGCCGGGGAGCTGTTTTTT. The V call is TRBV12-3 or TRBV12-4, the J call TRBJ2-2, with D perhaps matching TRBD2 (6 bases). This CDR3 comprises 13 residues. Trimming left V 2 bases short and J 6 bases short, with 7 bases between.

In its sample, this clone was seen once. The chain carries TRBV5-1 and TRBJ2-3; 7 positions agree with TRBD2. Trimming took 3 bases from V and 4 from J; bases not matched to a gene: 11. This CDR3 is built from 16 residues. Germline-derived CDR1 and CDR2 are SGHRS and YFSETQ. The CDR3 bases are TGCGCCAGCAGCTCAACCGGGACGAGCGGGGCAGATACGCAGTATTTT. Its translation is CASSSTGTSGADTQYF.

The V call is TRBV28, the J call TRBJ1-1, with 9 bases that match TRBD1. V was clipped by 7 bases and J by 1 base; unmatched bases: 4. The CDR3 consists of 14 residues. Germline V gene lookup returns CDR1 MDHEN and CDR2 SYDVKM. CDR3 amino acids: CASTPGQGNTEAFF. CDR3 in DNA: TGTGCCAGCACCCCGGGACAGGGGAACACTGAAGCTTTCTTT.

The chain employs TRBV7-9 and TRBJ1-1; D remains unclear. The V end was cut by 5 bases, the J end by 4 bases, with 11 bases between. The CDR3 runs to 13 residues. Germline V CDR1 and CDR2: SEHNR, FQNEAQ (reference sequence). The CDR3 here is CASSDEVFTEAFF. CDR3 coding DNA: TGTGCCAGCAGCGATGAGGTTTTCACTGAAGCTTTCTTT.

This chain joins TRBV3-1 (or the pseudogene TRBV3-2) and TRBJ1-1; unclear D gene. CDR1 is LGHDT, CDR2 YNNKEL, per germline (reference sequence). This CDR3 is built from 14 residues. V lost 0 bases, J lost 1 base, and 6 bases lay in between. CDR3 residues: CASSQEEGNTEAFF. The CDR3 bases are TGTGCCAGCAGCCAAGAAGAGGGGAACACTGAAGCTTTCTTT.

V and J are TRBV19 and TRBJ1-3; D might be TRBD1 (5 bases). CDR3 length: 15 residues. The germline V and J ends were trimmed by 3 bases and 3 bases, with 12 bases remaining between them. The germline CDR1 and CDR2 sequences are LNHDA and SQIVND (reference sequence). CDR3 in amino acids: CASSMEGTFGNTIYF. CDR3 nucleotide sequence: TGTGCCAGTAGTATGGAAGGGACTTTTGGAAACACCATATATTTT.

This clone was counted ten times or more. J is TRBJ2-1 and V is TRBV9, with 8 bases lining up with TRBD1. Per the germline V gene, CDR1 is SGDLS and CDR2 is YYNGEE. V shed 3 bases, J shed 8 bases, and the junction held 7 bases outside the gene matches. This CDR3 has 14 residues. CDR3 protein: CASSADRAFDEQFF. The CDR3 DNA reads TGTGCCAGCAGCGCGGACAGGGCGTTCGATGAGCAGTTCTTC.

The chain couples TRBV24-1 to TRBJ2-7; maybe TRBD2 (5 bases). Trimming removed 6 bases at V and 7 bases at J, with 18 bases between. CDR1 KGHDR and CDR2 SFDVKD come from the germline V gene. CDR3 length: 14 amino acids. CDR3 nucleotides: TGTGCCACCAGTAAGGAGACTACATCAAGGGAGCAGTACTTC. It codes for CATSKETTSREQYF.

The rearrangement links TRBV5-3 to TRBJ2-3, with TRBD2 identical over 12 bases. TRBV5-3 falls under the ORF class, with uncertain function. V lost 7 bases, J lost 4 bases, and 10 bases stayed unmatched. CDR3 length: 16 amino acids. The CDR3 is CARHPLAGGGSDTQYF. The DNA of the CDR3 is TGTGCCAGACATCCCCTAGCGGGAGGGGGCTCAGATACGCAGTATTTT.

V and J are TRBV28 and TRBJ1-1; tentative D call: TRBD1 (5 bases). The V and J ends lost 3 bases and 2 bases respectively, with 7 bases between them. In germline, CDR1 is MDHEN, CDR2 SYDVKM. The CDR3 totals 13 residues. The CDR3 here is CASSLGPNTEAFF. CDR3 DNA sequence: TGTGCCAGCAGTTTGGGGCCCAACACTGAAGCTTTCTTT.

The J gene is TRBJ2-1, the V gene TRBV12-3 or TRBV12-4; no clear D. Trimming took off 3 bases at V and 7 bases at J, with 10 bases between the two ends. The CDR3 sequence is 13 residues long. The CDR3 DNA follows: TGTGCCAGCAGTTTTTTCCAGTTTAATGAGCAGTTCTTC. Its translation: CASSFFQFNEQFF.

The gene calls are TRBV19 and TRBJ2-1; 8 bases map to TRBD2. CDR3 size: 15 residues. Looked up from germline, CDR1 is LNHDA and CDR2 is SQIVND (reference sequence). J gave up 8 bases and V 3 bases, and 9 bases lay outside the gene matches. CDR3 region: CASSMTREGRDEQFF. In DNA form, the CDR3 reads TGTGCCAGTAGTATGACTCGGGAGGGAAGGGATGAGCAGTTCTTC.

The chain employs TRBV4-2 and TRBJ2-2, with no clear D. CDR3 length equals 15 residues. Between the trimmed V and J ends, which lost 3 bases and 8 bases, there was a span of 16 bases. Germline-derived CDR1 and CDR2 are LGHNA and YNFKEQ. CDR3 DNA: TGTGCCAGCAGCCAGGTCGCCACAACACCTGGGGAGCTGTTTTTT. Protein product: CASSQVATTPGELFF.

This chain connects TRBV2 to TRBJ1-3, with 7 bases identical to TRBD1. This CDR3 region has 14 residues. V lost 7 bases, J lost 3 bases, and 6 bases stayed unmatched. Germline values: CDR1 SNHLY, CDR2 FYNNEI. In nucleotides, the CDR3 is TGTGCCAGCAAAAAACAGGGGTTTGGAAACACCATATATTTT. This encodes CASKKQGFGNTIYF.

The chain employs TRBV3-1 (or the pseudogene TRBV3-2) and TRBJ2-3; 8 bases are a match to TRBD2. V gave up 7 bases and J gave up 8 bases; unmatched junction bases: 8. CDR1 is LGHDT and CDR2 is YNNKEL in the germline V gene (reference sequence). The CDR3 is 13 amino acids. CDR3 coding DNA: TGTGCCAGCACGAGCGGGAGCTATGGTACGCAGTATTTT. Its translation: CASTSGSYGTQYF.